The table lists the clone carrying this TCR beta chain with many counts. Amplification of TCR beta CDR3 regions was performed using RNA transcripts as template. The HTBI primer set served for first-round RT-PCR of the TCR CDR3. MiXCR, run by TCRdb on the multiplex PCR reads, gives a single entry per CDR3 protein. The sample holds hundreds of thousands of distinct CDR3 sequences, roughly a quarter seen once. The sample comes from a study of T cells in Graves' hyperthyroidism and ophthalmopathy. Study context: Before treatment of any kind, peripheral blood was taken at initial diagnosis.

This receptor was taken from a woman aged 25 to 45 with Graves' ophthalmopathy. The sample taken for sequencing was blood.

In nucleotides, the CDR3 is TGTGCCAGCAGCTTAGGGCGGACGGTGAACACTGAAGCTTTCTTT. This codes for CASSLGRTVNTEAFF. The V call is TRBV7-9, the J call TRBJ1-1, with D uncertain. Germline loops: CDR1 SEHNR, CDR2 FQNEAQ (reference sequence). This CDR3 is 15 amino acids long. Deletions cut 1 base from V and 0 bases from J, with 9 bases between.